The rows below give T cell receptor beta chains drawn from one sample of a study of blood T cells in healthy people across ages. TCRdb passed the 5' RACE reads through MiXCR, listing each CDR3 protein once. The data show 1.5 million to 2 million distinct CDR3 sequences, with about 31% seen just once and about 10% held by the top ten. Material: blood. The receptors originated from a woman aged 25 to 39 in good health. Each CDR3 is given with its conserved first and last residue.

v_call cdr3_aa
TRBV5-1 CASMNTPGTGESRGYTF
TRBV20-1 CSAPRLSVEQYF
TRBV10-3 CAISVDSPGEQFF
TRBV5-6 CASSSTGQGAGNEQFF
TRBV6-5 CASARGQSPDTQYF
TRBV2 CASRQTENTDTQYF
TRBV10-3 CAISPAGGNQPQHF
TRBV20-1 CSARGVDSSYEQYF
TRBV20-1 CSAPGATGDNTEAFF
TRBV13 CASSPPTSGRAADTQYF
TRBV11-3 CASSRWRGGEQYF
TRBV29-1 CSVQTGWVRETQYF
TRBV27 CASSWTGPYGGYTF
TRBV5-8 CASSLAAASETQYF
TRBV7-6 CASSLAGTSGGNEQYF
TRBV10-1 CASSAENSYEQYF
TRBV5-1 CASSEVPPGNGNQPQHF
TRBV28 CASSSGSPRDEQYF
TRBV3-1 CASSQGATTNQETQYF
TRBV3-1 CASSQDKRTGVNEQYF
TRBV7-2 CASSQDRRGLLFF
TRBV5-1 CACSRADYGYTF
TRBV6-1 CASIRTANNFQPQHF
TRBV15 CATRGVGGRSPLHF
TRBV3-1 CASSQAASGATDETQYF
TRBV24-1 CATSDGFASGAMETQYF
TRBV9 CASSVAGGHTGELFF
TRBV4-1 CASSQDPTSGGLREQFF
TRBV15 CATSRDRSSSYNEQFF
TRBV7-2 CTSSLYLERNEQFF
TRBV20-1 CSAPGGGSSYEQYF
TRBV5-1 CASSIGLAGGASYEQYF
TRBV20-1 CSARGGSAPLSYNEQFF
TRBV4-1 CASSLGTERFEQFF
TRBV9 CASSPRLSGGYEQYF
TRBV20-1 CSARPAGQPSYEQYF
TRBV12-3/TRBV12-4 CASSPTSGGTDTQYF
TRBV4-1 CASSQGSGQGRYNTQYF
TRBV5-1 CASSYSQHGYTF
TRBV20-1 CSASRTGRGLDSPLHF
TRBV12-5 CASGLGDNSVNYGYTF
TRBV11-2 CASSLSLERGSHEQYF
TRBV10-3 CAINSGTSGDSTYNEQFF
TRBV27 CASSSNSGNIQYF
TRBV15 CATSRDSMASYNEQFF
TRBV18 CASSPVITDTQYF